This is a list of T cell receptor beta chains from one sample in a study of blood T cells in healthy people across ages. TCRdb analysed the 5' RACE reads with MiXCR anew, one entry per CDR3 protein. The sample lists just over 1 million distinct CDR3 sequences; less than 50% were seen once. The sequencing input was blood. Every receptor here comes from a woman aged 60-75 years in good health. Each CDR3 is given with its conserved first and last residue. A D gene is named only where the DNA matches it firmly. Part of the rows lack a size; the others show once, few, many or a class for expanded clones.

v_gene	j_gene	abundance	d_gene	CDR3aa	CDR3nt
TRBV6-5	TRBJ2-3	NA	NA	CASSYGAELSTDTQYF	TGTGCCAGCAGTTACGGGGCGGAACTAAGCACAGATACGCAGTATTTT
TRBV20-1	TRBJ2-3	NA	TRBD1	CSASGQGTDTQYF	TGCAGTGCTAGCGGACAGGGAACAGATACGCAGTATTTT
TRBV7-3	TRBJ2-3	NA	NA	CASSLSQDTQYF	TGTGCCAGCAGCTTATCGCAGGATACGCAGTATTTT
TRBV20-1	TRBJ2-1	NA	TRBD2	CSAASGSSYNEQFF	TGCAGTGCTGCTAGCGGGAGCTCCTACAATGAGCAGTTCTTC
TRBV20-1	TRBJ1-5	NA	NA	CSAMGGRNQPQHF	TGCAGTGCTATGGGGGGAAGGAATCAGCCCCAGCATTTT
TRBV6-6	TRBJ1-2	once	NA	CASSSEPQGQTSYGYTF	TGTGCCAGCAGTTCCGAACCCCAAGGACAGACCTCCTATGGCTACACCTTC
TRBV20-1	TRBJ2-1	NA	TRBD2	CSAQGLAGYNEQFF	TGCAGTGCCCAAGGACTAGCGGGGTACAATGAGCAGTTCTTC
TRBV20-1	TRBJ2-1	NA	TRBD2	CSARSTRLAGANEQFF	TGCAGTGCTAGATCGACCAGACTAGCGGGCGCCAATGAGCAGTTCTTC
TRBV27	TRBJ1-1	NA	TRBD1	CASSAPYRGGWGTEAFF	TGTGCCAGCAGTGCACCCTACAGGGGGGGTTGGGGCACTGAAGCTTTCTTT
TRBV20-1	TRBJ1-1	NA	NA	CSAPGLNTEAFF	TGCAGTGCTCCAGGGCTGAACACTGAAGCTTTCTTT
TRBV3-1	TRBJ2-2	NA	NA	CASSQEGLLTGELFF	TGTGCCAGCAGCCAAGAAGGTCTACTCACCGGGGAGCTGTTTTTT
TRBV6-2/TRBV6-3	TRBJ1-1	NA	NA	CASSYGVPNTEAFF	TGTGCCAGCAGTTATGGGGTACCGAACACTGAAGCTTTCTTT
TRBV5-1	TRBJ2-7	NA	TRBD1	CASSFAGTAYNEQYF	TGCGCCAGCAGCTTCGCCGGGACAGCATACAATGAGCAGTACTTC
TRBV6-4	TRBJ1-2	few	NA	CASSDPPWGGYTF	TGTGCCAGCAGTGACCCACCTTGGGGTGGCTACACCTTC
TRBV5-1	TRBJ2-3	few	NA	CASSLPSGTDTQYF	TGTGCCAGCAGTTTGCCTTCCGGCACAGATACGCAGTATTTT
TRBV12-3/TRBV12-4	TRBJ1-5	NA	TRBD1	CASSKQGFYNQPQHF	TGTGCCAGCAGTAAACAGGGGTTCTACAATCAGCCCCAGCATTTT
TRBV20-1	TRBJ2-1	few	NA	CSARTQDLSSYNEQFF	TGCAGTGCTAGAACCCAAGACCTGAGCTCCTACAATGAGCAGTTCTTC
TRBV7-2	TRBJ2-7	medium-sized	NA	CASSPGGSGLYEQYF	TGTGCCAGCAGCCCTGGGGGTAGCGGCCTCTACGAGCAGTACTTC
TRBV11-2	TRBJ2-7	NA	NA	CASTTWTSYEQYF	TGTGCCAGCACCACTTGGACTTCGTACGAGCAGTACTTC
TRBV25-1	TRBJ2-1	NA	TRBD2	CASSEYASGSFNEQFF	TGTGCCAGCAGTGAATACGCTAGCGGGAGTTTCAATGAGCAGTTCTTC
TRBV3-1	TRBJ2-3	once	NA	CASSQDGDSTDTQYF	TGTGCCAGCAGCCAAGATGGGGATAGCACAGATACGCAGTATTTT
TRBV7-9	TRBJ2-3	once	NA	CASSPPRFGLGGTDTQYF	TGTGCCAGCAGTCCTCCTCGGTTTGGGCTTGGGGGCACAGATACGCAGTATTTT